The source of this T cell receptor beta chain is a study of T-cell memory formation after mild COVID-19. V was pared by 0 bases and J by 4 bases, with 21 bases of the junction left unmatched. Per germline, CDR1 SGHTA and CDR2 FQGNSA. The CDR3 contains 21 residues. TCRdb fed the 5' RACE reads into MiXCR, producing one record per CDR3 protein. The repertoire has roughly 300,000 distinct CDR3 sequences, 15% to 20% of them found once; the top ten carry roughly 25%. The chain couples TRBV7-2 to TRBJ1-2; 9 nucleotides align to TRBD1. This receptor was taken from a man between 18 and 29 years old who had mild COVID-19 (a few samples of this study predate the infection). Cell type and time point are not known. The sample was PBMCs or a T cell subset sorted from them (not recorded which). CDR3 nucleotides: TGTGCCAGCAGCTTAGCGTTTAAGTTAAAGAGAGGACAGGGGTCAGGCTATGGCTACACCTTC. As protein: CASSLAFKLKRGQGSGYGYTF.